This T cell receptor beta chain was profiled in a study of T cell repertoires in cytomegalovirus infection. About the study: Based on public TCR beta signatures, there were indications of CMV infection and of a matching HLA type. Findings of the study overall: What dominated the ex vivo response were HLA-C-restricted CMV-specific TCR beta clonotypes.

TCRdb ran MiXCR on the reads and lists one entry per CDR3 protein. The table shows roughly 100,000 distinct CDR3 sequences, with approximately 15% occurring only once. The CDR3 has 17 amino acids. V dropped 5 bases and J dropped 0 bases, with 17 bases sitting between them. The germline V gene has CDR1 SGHAT and CDR2 FQNNGV. Many counts were recorded for this clonotype. Its antigen is as yet unknown. The origin of this receptor is a human donor in good health (CMV status not recorded). Some clones in this sample may be carry-over from other donors' samples. Sequencing input: PBMCs. This rearrangement joins TRBV11-2 to TRBJ1-3, with a possible D match to TRBD1 (5 bases). The chain's CDR3 is CASSGIRGPYSGNTIYF. The DNA of the CDR3 is TGTGCCAGCAGCGGTATCCGGGGCCCGTACTCTGGAAACACCATATATTTT.